This TCR beta chain was sequenced during a study of cytomegalovirus exposure and HLA in healthy donors. In the PCR, 60 Vbeta and 13 Jbeta primers were used. Sequencing used immunoSEQ multiplex PCR; TCRdb keeps in-frame clones, though not all of them. The sample gives 90,000 to 130,000 clones, approximately 86% of which show up once; approximately 1.8% is in the top ten. Sequenced material: PBMCs. This clonotype originated in a man in his forties in good health and CMV-seronegative.

The CDR3 sequence is CASSLTGAQNSPLHF. In nucleotides, the CDR3 is TGTGCCAGCAGTTTGACAGGGGCCCAAAATTCACCCCTCCACTTT. The rearrangement links TRBV27 to TRBJ1-6, with 8 bases matching TRBD1. Unmatched junction bases numbered 5, after V lost 3 bases and J lost 7 bases. Looked up from germline, CDR1 is MNHEY and CDR2 is SMNVEV (reference sequence). CDR3 length: 15 residues.